This T cell receptor beta chain comes out of a study of Tregs in tolerant kidney transplant recipients. Study-wide findings and caveats: The small number of patients limits these findings pending further validation. Expanding Tregs on activated donor B cells appeared to best identify donor-specific TCRbeta clones.

Recipients received nonmyeloablative bone marrow transplants from related graft donors, with transient mixed chimerism. Unstimulated regulatory T cells (CD4+CD25+CD127-), CD4+CD25- non-regulatory cells, CD4 and CD8 cells were FACS-sorted from thawed PBMCs. In this sample, this clone turned up a few times. Its matching antigen is unknown. Trimming removed 8 bases from V and 0 bases from J, with 13 bases in between. Germline V gene data show CDR1 as SNHLY and CDR2 as FYNNEI. The CDR3 sequence is 14 residues long. Produced via immunoSEQ multiplex PCR; TCRdb's table is partial and in-frame only. The sample records 50,000 or so clones, over 80% being singletons.

J is TRBJ1-1 and V is TRBV2; D is undetermined. Sequences were derived from CD8+ T cells from blood (PBMCs), sampled 24 months after the transplant. The sequence was obtained from a human patient who received a combined kidney and bone marrow transplant. Some T cells could come from the graft donor. CDR3 sequence: CASSARYMNTEAFF. The DNA of the CDR3 is TGTGCCAGCTCCGCGCGATATATGAACACTGAAGCTTTCTTT. The whole variable domain, remainder taken from reference TRBV2 and TRBJ1-1, is EPEVTQTPSHQVTQMGQEVILRCVPISNHLYFYWYRQILGQKVEFLVSFYNNEISEKSEIFDDQFSVERPDGSNFTLKIRSTKLEDSAMYFCASSARYMNTEAFFGQGTRLTVV.